One sample yielded the 5 T cell receptor beta chains listed below, sequenced in a study of control samples from healthy donors and cancer patients. Profiled with immunoSEQ multiplex PCR; TCRdb holds only in-frame clones, not every one. The repertoire consists of 90,000 to 150,000 clones, with about nine tenths occurring once and the leading ten covering 6% to 8%. Sample: blood. The receptor source for this set is a woman between 18 and 30 years old in good health.

The chain carries TRBV6-5 and TRBJ1-2, with a weak D call TRBD1 (5 bases). The CDR3 has 16 residues. Looked up from germline, CDR1 is MNHEY and CDR2 is SVGAGI. V lost 1 base to trimming and J lost 2 bases, with 14 bases between them. The CDR3 sequence is CASSYLRRGGNYGYTF. CDR3 bases: TGTGCCAGCAGTTACTTGAGGCGGGGGGGAAACTATGGCTACACCTTC.

This clone came up once. V is TRBV18 and J is TRBJ2-2; tentative D call: TRBD1 (6 bases). V gave up 6 bases and J gave up 0 bases, with 17 bases separating them. The CDR3 length is 17 residues. Germline V lookup: CDR1 KGHSH, CDR2 LQKENI. This chain's CDR3 is CASSLGTGHTNTGELFF. As DNA, the CDR3 is TGTGCCAGCTCTCTGGGGACGGGACACACGAACACCGGGGAGCTGTTTTTT.

V usage is TRBV7-2 and J usage is TRBJ2-7; no definite D call. The CDR3 consists of 14 residues. Trimming pared 1 base from V and 3 bases from J, leaving 10 bases between. Germline CDR1 is SGHTA and CDR2 is FQGNSA. CDR3 sequence reads: CASSLGLRSYEQYF. DNA for the CDR3: TGTGCCAGCAGCTTAGGGTTAAGGAGCTACGAGCAGTACTTC.

The chain is built from TRBV6-2 or TRBV6-3 and TRBJ1-1; perhaps TRBD1 as D (5 bases). The germline gives CDR1 MNHEY, CDR2 SVGEGT. The CDR3 is made up of 16 amino acids. V gave up 2 bases and J gave up 6 bases, with 19 bases separating them. CDR3 in amino acids: CASSYGGNRLLSEAFF. CDR3 in DNA: TGTGCCAGCAGTTACGGGGGGAACCGGTTGCTCTCTGAAGCTTTCTTT.

This chain connects TRBV19 to TRBJ1-1; D is possibly TRBD1 (5 bases). The CDR3 is 13 amino acids. Between the trimmed V and J ends, which lost 6 bases and 4 bases, there was a span of 12 bases. Per germline, CDR1 LNHDA and CDR2 SQIVND (reference sequence). CDR3 sequence (DNA): TGTGCCAGTAGGAGGATGGGACTCACTGAAGCTTTCTTT. Protein product: CASRRMGLTEAFF. The full variable domain, with the rest looked up from reference TRBV19 and TRBJ1-1, is DGGITQSPKYLFRKEGQNVTLSCEQNLNHDAMYWYRQDPGQGLRLIYYSQIVNDFQKGDIAEGYSVSREKKESFPLTVTSAQKNPTAFYLCASRRMGLTEAFFGQGTRLTVV.